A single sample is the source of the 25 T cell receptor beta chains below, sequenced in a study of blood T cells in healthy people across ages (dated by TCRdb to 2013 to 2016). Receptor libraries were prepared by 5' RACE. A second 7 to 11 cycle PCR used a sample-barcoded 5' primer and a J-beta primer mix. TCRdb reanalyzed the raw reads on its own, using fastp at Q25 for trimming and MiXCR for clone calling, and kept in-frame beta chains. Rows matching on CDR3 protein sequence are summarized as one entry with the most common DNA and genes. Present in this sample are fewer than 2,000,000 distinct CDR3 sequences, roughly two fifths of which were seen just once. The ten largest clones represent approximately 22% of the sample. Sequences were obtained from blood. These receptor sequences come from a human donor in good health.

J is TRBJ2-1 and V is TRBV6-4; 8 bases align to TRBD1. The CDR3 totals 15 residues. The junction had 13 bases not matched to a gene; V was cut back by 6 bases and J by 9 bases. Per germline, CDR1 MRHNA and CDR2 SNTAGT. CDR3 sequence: CASSKIQGGISEQFF. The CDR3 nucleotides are TGTGCCAGCAGCAAAATACAGGGGGGCATCTCTGAGCAGTTCTTC.

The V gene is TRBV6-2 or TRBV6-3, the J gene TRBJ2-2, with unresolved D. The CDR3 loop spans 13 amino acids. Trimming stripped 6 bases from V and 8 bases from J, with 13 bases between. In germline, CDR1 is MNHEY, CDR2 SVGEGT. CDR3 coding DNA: TGTGCCAGCAGCGATCAGCGTGGAGGGGAGCTGTTTTTT. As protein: CASSDQRGGELFF.

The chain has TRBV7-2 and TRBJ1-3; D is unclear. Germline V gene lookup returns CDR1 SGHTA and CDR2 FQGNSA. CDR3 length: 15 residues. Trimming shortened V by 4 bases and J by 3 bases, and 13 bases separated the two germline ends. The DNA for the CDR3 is TGTGCCAGCAGCTCGCCAAGGAGGGATGGAAACACCATATATTTT. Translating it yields CASSSPRRDGNTIYF.

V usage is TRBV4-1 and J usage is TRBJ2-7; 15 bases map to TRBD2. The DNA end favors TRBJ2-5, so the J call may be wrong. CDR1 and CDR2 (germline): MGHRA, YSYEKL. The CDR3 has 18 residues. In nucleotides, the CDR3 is TGCGCCAGCAGCCAAGATGGTTGGACTAGCGGGGGGGCAGGGACCCAGTACTTC. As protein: CASSQDGWTSGGAGTQYF.

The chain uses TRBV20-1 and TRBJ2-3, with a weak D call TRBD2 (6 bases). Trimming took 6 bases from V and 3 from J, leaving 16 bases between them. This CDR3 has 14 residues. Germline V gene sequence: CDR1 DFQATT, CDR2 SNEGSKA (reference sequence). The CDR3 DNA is TGCAGTGCCCGACTAGGCGAAAGGACAGATACGCAGTATTTT. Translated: CSARLGERTDTQYF.

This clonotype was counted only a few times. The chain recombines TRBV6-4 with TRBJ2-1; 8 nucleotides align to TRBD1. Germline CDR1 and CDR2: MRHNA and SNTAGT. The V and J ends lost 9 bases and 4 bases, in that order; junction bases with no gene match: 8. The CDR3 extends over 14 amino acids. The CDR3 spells CAREPGQVYNEQFF. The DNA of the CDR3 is TGTGCCAGGGAACCGGGACAGGTATACAATGAGCAGTTCTTC.

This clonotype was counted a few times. The chain's CDR3 is CASSPTAGGEQYF. The CDR3, as DNA: TGTGCCAGCAGCCCCACTGCAGGGGGCGAGCAGTACTTC. The chain couples TRBV7-9 to TRBJ2-7, with 7 bases lining up with TRBD1. The ends lost 5 bases at V and 6 bases at J; junction bases unmatched: 7. CDR3 size: 13 residues. Germline V gene data show CDR1 as SEHNR and CDR2 as FQNEAQ (reference sequence).

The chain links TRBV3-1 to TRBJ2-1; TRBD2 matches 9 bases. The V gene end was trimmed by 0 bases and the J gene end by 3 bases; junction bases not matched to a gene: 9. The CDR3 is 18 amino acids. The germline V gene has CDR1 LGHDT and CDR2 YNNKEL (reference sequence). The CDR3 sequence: CASSQDDLAGADYNEQFF. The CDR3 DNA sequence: TGTGCCAGCAGCCAAGACGACTTAGCGGGGGCCGACTACAATGAGCAGTTCTTC.

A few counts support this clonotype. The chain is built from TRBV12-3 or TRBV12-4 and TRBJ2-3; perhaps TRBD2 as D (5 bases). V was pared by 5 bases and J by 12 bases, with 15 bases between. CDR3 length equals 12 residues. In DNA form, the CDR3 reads TGTGCCAGCAGTGACGGGAACCCGAAACAGTATTTT. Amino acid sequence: CASSDGNPKQYF.

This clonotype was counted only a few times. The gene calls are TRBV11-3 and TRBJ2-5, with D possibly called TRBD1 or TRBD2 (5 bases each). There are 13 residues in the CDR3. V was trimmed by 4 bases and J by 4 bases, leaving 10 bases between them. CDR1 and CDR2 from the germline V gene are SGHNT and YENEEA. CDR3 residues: CASSSGARETQYF. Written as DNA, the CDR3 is TGTGCCAGCAGCTCCGGGGCCCGAGAGACCCAGTACTTC.

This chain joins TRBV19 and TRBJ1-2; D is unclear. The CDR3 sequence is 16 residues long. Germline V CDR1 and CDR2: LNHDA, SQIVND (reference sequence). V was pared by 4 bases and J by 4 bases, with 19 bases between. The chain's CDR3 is CASSSPPTVAVYGYTF. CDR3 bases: TGTGCCAGTAGTAGCCCCCCAACAGTGGCGGTCTATGGCTACACCTTC. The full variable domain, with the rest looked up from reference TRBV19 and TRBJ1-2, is DGGITQSPKYLFRKEGQNVTLSCEQNLNHDAMYWYRQDPGQGLRLIYYSQIVNDFQKGDIAEGYSVSREKKESFPLTVTSAQKNPTAFYLCASSSPPTVAVYGYTFGSGTRLTVV.

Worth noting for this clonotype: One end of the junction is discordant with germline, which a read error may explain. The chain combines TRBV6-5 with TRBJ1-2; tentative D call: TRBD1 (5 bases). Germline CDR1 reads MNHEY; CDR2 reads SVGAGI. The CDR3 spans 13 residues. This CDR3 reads CTSSPQVLYGYTF. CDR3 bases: TGTACCAGCAGCCCACAGGTCCTCTATGGCTACACCTTC.

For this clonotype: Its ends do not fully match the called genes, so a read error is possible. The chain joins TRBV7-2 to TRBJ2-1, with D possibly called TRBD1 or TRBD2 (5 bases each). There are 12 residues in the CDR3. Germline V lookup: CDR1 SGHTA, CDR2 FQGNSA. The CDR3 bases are TGTGTCAGCAGCTTCGCGAGGGGTGGGCAGTTCTTC. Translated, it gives CVSSFARGGQFF.

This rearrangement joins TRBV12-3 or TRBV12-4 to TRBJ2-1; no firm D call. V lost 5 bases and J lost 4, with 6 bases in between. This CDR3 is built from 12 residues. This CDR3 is CASSNKYNEQFF. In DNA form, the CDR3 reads TGTGCCAGCAGTAACAAGTACAATGAGCAGTTCTTC.

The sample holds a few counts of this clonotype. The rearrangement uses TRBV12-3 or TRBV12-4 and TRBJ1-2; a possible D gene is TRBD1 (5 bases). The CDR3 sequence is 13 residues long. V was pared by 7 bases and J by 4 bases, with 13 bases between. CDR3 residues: CASTPGGSYGYTF. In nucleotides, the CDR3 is TGTGCCAGCACCCCTGGGGGATCCTATGGCTACACCTTC.

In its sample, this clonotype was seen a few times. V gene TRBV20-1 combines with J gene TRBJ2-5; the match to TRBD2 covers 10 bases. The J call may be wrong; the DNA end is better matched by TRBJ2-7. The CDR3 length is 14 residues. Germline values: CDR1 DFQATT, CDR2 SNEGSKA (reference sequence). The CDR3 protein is CSARVSGGASEQYF. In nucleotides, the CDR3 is TGCAGTGCTAGAGTCAGCGGGGGGGCTAGCGAGCAGTACTTC.

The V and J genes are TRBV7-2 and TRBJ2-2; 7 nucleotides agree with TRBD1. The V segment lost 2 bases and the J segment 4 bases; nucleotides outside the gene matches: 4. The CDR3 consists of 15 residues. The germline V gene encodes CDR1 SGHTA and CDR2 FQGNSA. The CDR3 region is CASSLTGAGTGELFF. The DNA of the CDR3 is TGTGCCAGCAGCTTAACAGGGGCAGGCACCGGGGAGCTGTTTTTT.

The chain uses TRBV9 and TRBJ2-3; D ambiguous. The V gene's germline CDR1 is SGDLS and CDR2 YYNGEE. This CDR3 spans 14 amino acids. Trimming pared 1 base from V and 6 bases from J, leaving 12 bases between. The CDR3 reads CASSVRWVGDTQYF. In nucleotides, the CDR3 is TGTGCCAGCAGCGTACGGTGGGTAGGGGATACGCAGTATTTT. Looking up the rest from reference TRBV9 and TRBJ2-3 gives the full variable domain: DSGVTQTPKHLITATGQRVTLRCSPRSGDLSVYWYQQSLDQGLQFLIQYYNGEERAKGNILERFSAQQFPDLHSELNLSSLELGDSALYFCASSVRWVGDTQYFGPGTRLTVL.

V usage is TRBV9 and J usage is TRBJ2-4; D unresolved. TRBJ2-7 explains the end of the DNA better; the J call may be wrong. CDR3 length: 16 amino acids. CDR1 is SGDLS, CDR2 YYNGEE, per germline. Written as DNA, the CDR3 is TGTGCCAGCAGTGAAGCGATAACAGTCCGAACCTACGAGCAGTACTTC. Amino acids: CASSEAITVRTYEQYF.

Here the CDR3 reads CASSLFVRDPPAGGKGETQYF. The CDR3 DNA follows: TGTGCCAGCAGCTTATTTGTCCGCGATCCACCAGCGGGGGGAAAGGGAGAGACCCAGTACTTC. The chain joins TRBV7-8 to TRBJ2-4; 9 positions agree with TRBD2. The J call may be wrong; the DNA end is better matched by TRBJ2-5. There are 21 residues in the CDR3. Per germline, CDR1 SGHVS and CDR2 FQNEAQ.

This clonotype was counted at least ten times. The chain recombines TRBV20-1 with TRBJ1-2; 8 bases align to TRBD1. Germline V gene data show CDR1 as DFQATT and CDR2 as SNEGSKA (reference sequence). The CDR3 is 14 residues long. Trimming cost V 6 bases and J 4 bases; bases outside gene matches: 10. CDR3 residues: CSAGQGEAIYGYTF. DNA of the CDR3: TGCAGTGCCGGACAGGGCGAGGCTATCTATGGCTACACCTTC.

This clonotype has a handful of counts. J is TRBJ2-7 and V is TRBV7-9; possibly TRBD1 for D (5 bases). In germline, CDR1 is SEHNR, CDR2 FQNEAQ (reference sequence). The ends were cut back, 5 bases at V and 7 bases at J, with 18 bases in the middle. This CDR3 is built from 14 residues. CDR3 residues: CASSLTRLQGEQYF. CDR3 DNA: TGTGCCAGCAGCCTGACCCGCTTGCAGGGTGAGCAGTACTTC.

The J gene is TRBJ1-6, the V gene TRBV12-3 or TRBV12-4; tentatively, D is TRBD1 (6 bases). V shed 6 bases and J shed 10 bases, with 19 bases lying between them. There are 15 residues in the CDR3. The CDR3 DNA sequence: TGTGCCAGCAGCCCGGGGGGGCCTGGAGGGTCACCCCTCCACTTT. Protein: CASSPGGPGGSPLHF.

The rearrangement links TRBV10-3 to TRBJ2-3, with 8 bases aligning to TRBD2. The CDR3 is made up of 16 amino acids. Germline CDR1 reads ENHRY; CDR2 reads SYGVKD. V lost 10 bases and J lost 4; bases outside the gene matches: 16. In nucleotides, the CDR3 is TGTGCCACCAAATTACAGGGCAATAGCGGGGCAGATACGCAGTATTTT. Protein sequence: CATKLQGNSGADTQYF.

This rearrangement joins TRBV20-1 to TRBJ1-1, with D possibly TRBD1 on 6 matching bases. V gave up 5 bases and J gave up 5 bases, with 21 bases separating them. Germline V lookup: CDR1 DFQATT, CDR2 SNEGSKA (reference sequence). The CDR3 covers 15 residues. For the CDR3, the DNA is TGCAGTGCTGCCCAGGACAGTGGAGTGTCGACTGAAGCTTTCTTT. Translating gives CSAAQDSGVSTEAFF.